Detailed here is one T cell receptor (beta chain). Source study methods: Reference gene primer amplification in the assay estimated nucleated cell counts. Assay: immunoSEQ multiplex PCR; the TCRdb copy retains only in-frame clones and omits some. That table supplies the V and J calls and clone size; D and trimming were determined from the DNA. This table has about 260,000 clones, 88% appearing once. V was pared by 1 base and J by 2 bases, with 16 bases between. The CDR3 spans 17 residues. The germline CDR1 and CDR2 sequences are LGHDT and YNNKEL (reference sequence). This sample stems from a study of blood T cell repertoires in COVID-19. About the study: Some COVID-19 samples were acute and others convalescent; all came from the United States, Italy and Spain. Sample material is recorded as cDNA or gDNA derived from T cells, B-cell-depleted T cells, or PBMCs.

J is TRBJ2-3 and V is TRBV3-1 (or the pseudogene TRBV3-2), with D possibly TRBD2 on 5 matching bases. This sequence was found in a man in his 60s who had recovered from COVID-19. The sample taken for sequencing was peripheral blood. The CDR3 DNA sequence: TGTGCCAGCAGCCAAGGAAGGTCATTGGACTCCACAGATACGCAGTATTTT. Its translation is CASSQGRSLDSTDTQYF.